This entry features one T cell receptor (beta chain) sequence. The sample comes from a study of blood T cell repertoires in COVID-19. Study information: T cells, B-cell-depleted T cells, or PBMCs provided the cDNA or gDNA that served as material.

Trimming cost V 1 base and J 0 bases, with 19 bases left between them. The CDR3 has 19 residues. CDR1 and CDR2 (germline): MGHRA, YSYEKL. The data were produced by immunoSEQ multiplex PCR, yet TCRdb's version contains in-frame clones alone and is incomplete. The table has 15,000 to 20,000 clones, approximately 80% seen once; the top ten hold roughly 11%. Sequenced: peripheral blood. The clonotype was recovered from a man aged 80 or over with acute or convalescent COVID-19. The genes are TRBV4-1 and TRBJ2-4; maybe TRBD2 (5 bases). Here the CDR3 reads CASSQVFDTRTVAKNIQYF. CDR3 in DNA: TGCGCCAGCAGCCAAGTTTTCGACACTAGAACCGTAGCCAAAAACATTCAGTACTTC.